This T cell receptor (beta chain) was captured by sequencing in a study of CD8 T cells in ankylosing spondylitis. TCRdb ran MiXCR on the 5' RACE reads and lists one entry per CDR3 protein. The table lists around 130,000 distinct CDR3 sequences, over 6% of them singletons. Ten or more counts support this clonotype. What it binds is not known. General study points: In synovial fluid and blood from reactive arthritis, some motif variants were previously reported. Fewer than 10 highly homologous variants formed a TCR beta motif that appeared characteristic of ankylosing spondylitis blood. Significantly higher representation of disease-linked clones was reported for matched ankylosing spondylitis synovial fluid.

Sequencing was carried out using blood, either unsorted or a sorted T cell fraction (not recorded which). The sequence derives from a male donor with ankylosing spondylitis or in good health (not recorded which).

The CDR3 bases are TGTGCCAGCAGTTTTAGCCCCGGGGAGCTGTTTTTT. Translating gives CASSFSPGELFF. The V call is TRBV12-3 or TRBV12-4, the J call TRBJ2-2; no firm D call. The ends were cut back, 3 bases at V and 6 bases at J, with 5 bases in the middle. The CDR3 is 12 residues long.